This T cell receptor (beta chain) was profiled in a study of T cells after yellow fever vaccination. TCRdb called the 5' RACE reads again in MiXCR, with one record for every CDR3 protein. The sample records under 600,000 distinct CDR3 sequences, about a fifth being singletons. A few counts support this clonotype. The germline CDR1 and CDR2 sequences are MNHEY and SVGEGT. V dropped 2 bases and J dropped 5 bases, with 9 bases sitting between them. CDR3 size: 13 residues. The chain carries TRBV6-2 or TRBV6-3 and TRBJ1-2; unclear D gene. Sequencing was performed on PBMCs, taken approximately 22 days after the first yellow fever vaccination. This clonotype originated in a man between 18 and 29 years old who received the YFV17D yellow fever vaccine. The CDR3: CASSYEDGYGYTF. CDR3 bases: TGTGCCAGCAGTTACGAGGACGGTTATGGCTACACCTTC.